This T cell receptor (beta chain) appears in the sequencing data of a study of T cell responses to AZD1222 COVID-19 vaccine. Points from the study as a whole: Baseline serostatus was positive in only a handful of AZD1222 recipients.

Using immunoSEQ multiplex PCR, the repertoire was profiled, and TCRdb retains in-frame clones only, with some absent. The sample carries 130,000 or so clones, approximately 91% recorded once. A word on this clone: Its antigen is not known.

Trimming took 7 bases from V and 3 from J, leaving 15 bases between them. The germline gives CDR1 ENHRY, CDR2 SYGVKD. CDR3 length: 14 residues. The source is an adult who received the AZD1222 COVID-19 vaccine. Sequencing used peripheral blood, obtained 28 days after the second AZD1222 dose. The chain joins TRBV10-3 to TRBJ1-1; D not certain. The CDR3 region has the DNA TGTGCCATCATCTACAGCGAACTCTACACTGAAGCTTTCTTT. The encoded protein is CAIIYSELYTEAFF.